One and the same sample provided the 14 T cell receptor beta chains below, sequenced in a study of T cell responses to AZD1222 COVID-19 vaccine. TCRdb's table, derived via immunoSEQ multiplex PCR, lists solely in-frame clones and lacks some. Altogether some 150,000 clones are present, around 86% being singletons, with the ten largest covering roughly 4.5%. This specimen consisted of peripheral blood, obtained on day 0 of MenACWY control vaccination. These receptors originate from an adult in good health.

This clone was detected ten times or more. The V call is TRBV4-1, the J call TRBJ1-1; a weak D match, TRBD1 (6 bases). V lost 2 bases and J lost 6, with 16 bases in between. Germline values: CDR1 MGHRA, CDR2 YSYEKL. This CDR3 comprises 15 residues. The CDR3 nucleotides read TGCGCCAGCAGCCAACTACAGGGACTGAGCGCTGAAGCTTTCTTT. Encoded protein: CASSQLQGLSAEAFF.

This chain joins TRBV5-3 and TRBJ1-2; D unclear. TRBV5-3 is labeled an ORF, and its function is uncertain. Trimming pared 0 bases from V and 7 bases from J, leaving 1 base between. The CDR3 loop spans 10 amino acids. The CDR3 DNA is TGTGCCAGAAGCTTGGTTGGCTACACCTTC. This codes for CARSLVGYTF.

This chain links TRBV30 with TRBJ1-3; D remains unclear. CDR3 length: 12 residues. V lost 2 bases, J lost 4 bases, and 6 bases lay in between. CDR1 is GTSNPN, CDR2 SVGIG, per germline (reference sequence). The CDR3 loop is CAWSRLGNTIYF. The CDR3 nucleotides are TGTGCCTGGAGTCGCCTCGGAAACACCATATATTTT. The whole variable domain, remainder taken from reference TRBV30 and TRBJ1-3, is SQTIHQWPATLVQPVGSPLSLECTVEGTSNPNLYWYRQAAGRGLQLLFYSVGIGQISSEVPQNLSASRPQDRQFILSSKKLLLSDSGFYLCAWSRLGNTIYFGEGSWLTVV.

This chain uses TRBV4-2 with TRBJ2-1, with TRBD2 matching over 8 bases. The ends lost 0 bases at V and 2 bases at J; junction bases unmatched: 3. The CDR3 has 16 amino acids. Germline CDR1 LGHNA, CDR2 YNFKEQ. This chain's CDR3 is CASSQERRGAYNEQFF. The CDR3 DNA follows: TGTGCCAGCAGCCAAGAGAGGCGGGGGGCCTACAATGAGCAGTTCTTC.

This chain links TRBV25-1 with TRBJ1-1; TRBD1 might be the D (6 bases). V was shortened by 4 bases and J by 11 bases, with 20 bases between the two germline ends. Germline V gives CDR1 MGHDK, CDR2 SYGVNS. This CDR3 has 14 residues. The CDR3 sequence is CASSGSGVSDRAFF. The CDR3 DNA sequence: TGTGCCAGCAGTGGGTCAGGGGTAAGTGATAGGGCTTTCTTT.

The rearrangement uses TRBV3-1 (or the pseudogene TRBV3-2) and TRBJ2-3; D may be TRBD2 (6 bases). The CDR3 extends over 18 amino acids. Germline CDR1 and CDR2: LGHDT and YNNKEL (reference sequence). Trimming left V 4 bases short and J 0 bases short, with 20 bases between. DNA for the CDR3: TGTGCCAGCAGCCCTTACCACGGCTTAGCGGTTAGCACAGATACGCAGTATTTT. Protein: CASSPYHGLAVSTDTQYF.

The genes are TRBV6-5 and TRBJ1-4; 7 bases fit TRBD1. The V gene's germline CDR1 is MNHEY and CDR2 SVGAGI. The length of the CDR3 is 15 residues. Unmatched junction bases numbered 5, after V lost 0 bases and J lost 7 bases. The CDR3 nucleotides are TGTGCCAGCAGTTACTCGTGGCAGGGGGGTGAAAAACTGTTTTTT. Translation: CASSYSWQGGEKLFF.

The V and J genes are TRBV25-1 and TRBJ1-5; no definite D call. The germline V gene has CDR1 MGHDK and CDR2 SYGVNS. The ends were cut back, 2 bases at V and 6 bases at J, with 11 bases in the middle. This CDR3 has 14 residues. As DNA, the CDR3 is TGTGCCAGCAGTGAAACGGGTTATGGTCAGCCCCAGCATTTT. Protein sequence: CASSETGYGQPQHF.

This chain joins TRBV11-2 and TRBJ2-7; D uncertain. CDR1 and CDR2 (germline): SGHAT, FQNNGV. CDR3 size: 13 residues. V shed 0 bases and J shed 3 bases, with 6 bases lying between them. This CDR3 reads CASSLEPGYEQYF. CDR3 DNA: TGTGCCAGCAGCTTAGAACCAGGCTACGAGCAGTACTTC.

The chain carries TRBV19 and TRBJ1-1, with TRBD1 as a possible D gene (6 bases). In germline, CDR1 is LNHDA, CDR2 SQIVND (reference sequence). Trimming pared 7 bases from V and 1 base from J, leaving 13 bases between. The CDR3 is made up of 14 amino acids. CDR3 amino acids: CASTHTTGNTEAFF. The CDR3, as DNA: TGTGCCAGTACCCATACGACAGGGAACACTGAAGCTTTCTTT.

The rearrangement links TRBV2 to TRBJ2-1; the match to TRBD2 covers 12 bases. Per germline, CDR1 SNHLY and CDR2 FYNNEI. The CDR3 is made up of 18 amino acids. V lost 5 bases, J lost 6 bases, and 14 bases stayed unmatched. The CDR3 DNA is TGTGCCAGCAGTCTAAGAAGGCTAGCGGGGGGGCAAGGCAATGAGCAGTTCTTC. Amino acids: CASSLRRLAGGQGNEQFF.

J is TRBJ1-4 and V is TRBV18; D not certain. CDR1 is KGHSH and CDR2 is LQKENI in the germline V gene. Trimming took 5 bases from V and 0 from J, leaving 16 bases between them. The CDR3 has 17 amino acids. The CDR3 coding sequence is TGTGCCAGCTCATCCCAGGCGGGGATTGCAACTAATGAAAAACTGTTTTTT. Its protein product is CASSSQAGIATNEKLFF.

V usage is TRBV3-1 (or the pseudogene TRBV3-2) and J usage is TRBJ1-1; no reliable D call. Trimming left V 1 base short and J 0 bases short, with 15 bases between. CDR3 length: 17 residues. Germline V gives CDR1 LGHDT, CDR2 YNNKEL (reference sequence). This CDR3 is CASSQVVGRSLNTEAFF. DNA for the CDR3: TGTGCCAGCAGCCAAGTAGTTGGTCGGAGCTTGAACACTGAAGCTTTCTTT.

V gene TRBV19 combines with J gene TRBJ1-6, with D possibly matching TRBD1 (5 bases). CDR1 is LNHDA and CDR2 is SQIVND in the germline V gene (reference sequence). This CDR3 region has 17 residues. V was shortened by 6 bases and J by 1 base, with 16 bases between the two germline ends. Written as DNA, the CDR3 is TGTGCCAGTAGCCCAACCGTCCGGGGGTCCTATAATTCACCCCTCCACTTT. Residues: CASSPTVRGSYNSPLHF.